This is a list of T cell receptor beta chains from one sample in a study of OX40 agonist ivuxolimab in advanced cancers. TCRdb keeps only in-frame clones here, not all; method: immunoSEQ multiplex PCR. The sample records 75,000 to 95,000 clones, approximately 86% being singletons. Sequenced material: CD4+ or CD8+ T cells sorted from blood, taken in a trial of the OX40 agonist ivuxolimab. These receptors were collected from an adult with an advanced solid tumor such as melanoma, head and neck, liver or kidney cancer. Each CDR3 is given with its conserved first and last residue. Each record gives: V gene, J gene, clone size, D gene, CDR3 protein, CDR3 DNA. A D gene is named only where the DNA matches it firmly. Part of the rows lack a size; the others show once, few, many or a class for expanded clones.

TRBV5-1	TRBJ1-1	NA	TRBD1	CASSPTGAGNTEAFF	TGCGCCAGCAGCCCCACAGGGGCGGGGAACACTGAAGCTTTCTTT
TRBV29-1	TRBJ2-4	NA	NA	CSVVGEAKNIQYF	TGCAGCGTTGTCGGGGAAGCCAAAAACATTCAGTACTTC
TRBV6-1	TRBJ1-1	NA	NA	CASRGTRENTEAFF	TGTGCCAGCAGAGGTACTAGAGAGAACACTGAAGCTTTCTTT
TRBV28	TRBJ2-5	NA	NA	CASSMGKTQYF	TGTGCCAGCAGTATGGGGAAGACCCAGTACTTC
TRBV5-4	TRBJ1-1	NA	NA	CASSFSRERNTEAFF	TGTGCCAGCAGCTTTTCCAGGGAGCGGAACACTGAAGCTTTCTTT
TRBV4-2	TRBJ1-5	NA	NA	CASSQDSNSNQPQHF	TGTGCCAGCAGCCAAGACTCCAATAGCAATCAGCCCCAGCATTTT
TRBV19	TRBJ1-5	NA	NA	CASSSNQPQHF	TGTGCCAGTAGTAGCAATCAGCCCCAGCATTTT
TRBV16	TRBJ1-5	NA	NA	CASSQSGGGQPQHF	TGTGCCAGCAGCCAATCAGGGGGTGGTCAGCCCCAGCATTTT
TRBV28	TRBJ1-5	NA	NA	CASTEGIKGVGSNQPQHF	TGTGCCAGCACAGAGGGGATAAAGGGGGTAGGGAGCAATCAGCCCCAGCATTTT
TRBV5-1	TRBJ2-2	few	TRBD1	CASRDRGALRSLTTGELFF	TGCGCCAGCAGGGACAGGGGAGCCCTGCGGAGTTTAACGACCGGGGAGCTGTTTTTT
TRBV2	TRBJ2-2	NA	TRBD2	CASSGSGGGTGELFF	TGTGCCAGCAGTGGGAGCGGGGGAGGTACCGGGGAGCTGTTTTTT
TRBV2	TRBJ1-5	NA	TRBD1	CASSERDRVSQPQHF	TGTGCCAGCAGTGAAAGGGACAGGGTCTCTCAGCCCCAGCATTTT
TRBV18	TRBJ2-1	NA	NA	CASSPGTGLSSYNEQFF	TGTGCCAGCTCACCGGGAACAGGGTTGAGCTCCTACAATGAGCAGTTCTTC
TRBV28	TRBJ1-2	NA	NA	CASSLLGDGDYGYTF	TGTGCCAGCAGTTTACTCGGGGACGGGGACTATGGCTACACCTTC
TRBV9	TRBJ1-1	NA	NA	CASSVGANTEAFF	TGTGCCAGCAGCGTAGGGGCGAACACTGAAGCTTTCTTT
TRBV7-3	TRBJ2-2	NA	NA	CASSGSGELFF	TGTGCCAGCAGCGGCTCCGGGGAGCTGTTTTTT
TRBV9	TRBJ2-3	NA	NA	CASSVEPLSADTQYF	TGTGCCAGCAGCGTAGAGCCCCTCTCAGCAGATACGCAGTATTTT
TRBV2	TRBJ2-3	NA	NA	CASSFYLSRGTDTQYF	TGTGCCAGCAGTTTTTACTTATCTAGGGGCACAGATACGCAGTATTTT
TRBV11-3	TRBJ2-1	once	NA	CASSSTGRANEQFF	TGTGCCAGCAGCTCAACAGGGCGGGCGAATGAGCAGTTCTTC
TRBV27	TRBJ2-7	once	NA	CASSVHYSPLYEQYF	TGTGCCAGCAGTGTACACTACTCCCCTCTTTACGAGCAGTACTTC
TRBV9	TRBJ2-3	NA	NA	CASSVGGTDTQYF	TGTGCCAGCAGCGTAGGGGGCACAGATACGCAGTATTTT
TRBV28	TRBJ2-3	NA	NA	CASSLALASTDTQYF	TGTGCCAGCAGCCTGGCGCTCGCTAGCACAGATACGCAGTATTTT
TRBV11-2	TRBJ2-5	NA	NA	CASSRPLETQYF	TGTGCCAGCAGCCGTCCCCTAGAGACCCAGTACTTC
TRBV6-5	TRBJ2-7	once	TRBD1	CASRTGTGGLYEQYF	TGTGCCAGCAGGACCGGGACAGGGGGCTTGTACGAGCAGTACTTC
TRBV19	TRBJ1-1	NA	NA	CASSTDTLDTEAFF	TGTGCCAGTAGTACAGACACCCTGGACACTGAAGCTTTCTTT
TRBV5-6	TRBJ2-3	NA	NA	CASSLWGPTDTQYF	TGTGCCAGCAGCTTGTGGGGACCCACAGATACGCAGTATTTT
TRBV19	TRBJ2-1	NA	NA	CASSSPTAYFDEQFF	TGTGCCAGTAGTAGTCCGACGGCTTATTTCGATGAGCAGTTCTTC
TRBV7-6	TRBJ2-2	NA	TRBD1	CASTRDREFTGELFF	TGTGCCAGCACCCGGGACAGGGAGTTCACCGGGGAGCTGTTTTTT
TRBV19	TRBJ1-5	NA	TRBD1	CASSGQGGNQPQHF	TGTGCCAGTAGTGGACAGGGGGGCAATCAGCCCCAGCATTTT
TRBV7-2	TRBJ1-5	NA	NA	CASSPVDTRGNQPQHF	TGTGCCAGCAGCCCGGTCGACACTAGAGGCAATCAGCCCCAGCATTTT
TRBV7-2	TRBJ2-2	NA	TRBD2	CASSLVWGLAGAGELFF	TGTGCCAGCAGCTTAGTTTGGGGGCTAGCGGGGGCCGGGGAGCTGTTTTTT
TRBV6-5	TRBJ1-5	once	NA	CASSYSEPRVGQPQHF	TGTGCCAGCAGTTACTCGGAGCCCAGGGTCGGACAGCCCCAGCATTTT
TRBV7-3	TRBJ1-6	NA	NA	CASSLRGDIDNSPLHF	TGTGCCAGCAGCTTAAGAGGGGACATCGATAATTCACCCCTCCACTTT
TRBV7-9	TRBJ1-4	NA	NA	CASSLSAGNEKLFF	TGTGCCAGCAGCTTAAGCGCAGGGAATGAAAAACTGTTTTTT
TRBV19	TRBJ1-5	NA	TRBD1	CASSTQGEYQPQHF	TGTGCCAGTAGTACCCAGGGGGAATATCAGCCCCAGCATTTT
TRBV2	TRBJ1-1	NA	NA	CASSDVLGTEAFF	TGTGCCAGCAGTGATGTCTTAGGCACTGAAGCTTTCTTT
TRBV2	TRBJ2-3	once	NA	CASSDPTPTQYF	TGTGCCAGCAGCGACCCCACGCCTACGCAGTATTTT
TRBV18	TRBJ1-1	few	NA	CASSGEMNTEAFF	TGTGCCAGCTCAGGGGAAATGAACACTGAAGCTTTCTTT
TRBV30	TRBJ2-1	few	NA	CAWSGQDHYNEQFF	TGTGCCTGGAGTGGGCAGGATCACTACAATGAGCAGTTCTTC
TRBV7-3	TRBJ2-6	NA	NA	CASSLALGGSSGANVLTF	TGTGCCAGCAGCTTAGCCCTGGGAGGTTCCTCTGGGGCCAACGTCCTGACTTTC
TRBV4-3	TRBJ2-2	NA	NA	CASSQDEGNTGELFF	TGCGCCAGCAGCCAAGATGAGGGGAACACCGGGGAGCTGTTTTTT
TRBV28	TRBJ2-5	NA	NA	CASSLFQGETQYF	TGTGCCAGCAGTTTATTCCAGGGAGAGACCCAGTACTTC
TRBV4-2	TRBJ1-2	NA	NA	CASTPSGRTYGYTF	TGTGCCAGCACCCCATCGGGACGGACCTATGGCTACACCTTC
TRBV27	TRBJ2-7	NA	TRBD2	CASRRLAAPYEQYF	TGTGCCAGCAGACGACTAGCGGCCCCCTACGAGCAGTACTTC
TRBV28	TRBJ2-7	NA	TRBD1	CASRGDRDYEQYF	TGTGCCAGCAGAGGGGACAGGGACTACGAGCAGTACTTC
TRBV25-1	TRBJ2-3	NA	NA	CASSLGGTDTQYF	TGTGCCAGCAGTTTGGGGGGCACAGATACGCAGTATTTT
TRBV7-9	TRBJ2-3	NA	NA	CASSVGTQYF	TGTGCCAGCAGTGTTGGGACGCAGTATTTT